This T cell receptor beta chain was sequenced in a study of CD8 T cells in ankylosing spondylitis. The authors made TCR beta libraries by quantitative 5'-RACE with molecular barcodes. TCRdb fed the 5' RACE reads into MiXCR, producing one record per CDR3 protein. The data hold about 250,000 distinct CDR3 sequences, with about 11% observed a single time. The ends were cut back, 8 bases at V and 7 bases at J, with 23 bases in the middle. CDR1 is SNHLY and CDR2 is FYNNEI in the germline V gene. CDR3 length equals 16 residues. This clonotype was found a few times. The antigen is undetermined. General observations from the study: Reactive arthritis synovial fluid and blood previously showed some of these motif variants. Disease-linked clones bore a CD8+ phenotype and were relatively rare in peripheral blood. One TCR beta motif, made up of under ten highly homologous variants, appeared characteristic of ankylosing spondylitis blood.

The clonotype was recovered from a male donor with ankylosing spondylitis or in good health (not recorded which). This chain links TRBV2 with TRBJ2-2; tentative D call: TRBD2 (7 bases). The sample was blood, either unsorted or a sorted T cell fraction (not recorded which). Here the CDR3 reads CASFLPRGGMIGELFF. In nucleotides, the CDR3 is TGTGCCAGCTTTCTCCCGAGGGGGGGTATGATCGGGGAGCTGTTTTTT.